Included here is one T cell receptor (beta chain) sequence, with context. The data derive from a study of blood T cells in healthy people across ages. For the second PCR, which ran for about 7 to 11 cycles, a sample-barcoded 5' primer and a J-beta primer mix were used. TCRdb passed the 5' RACE reads through MiXCR, listing each CDR3 protein once. The sample holds around 1,500,000 distinct CDR3 sequences, 35% to 45% seen once. The CDR3 is 17 amino acids. Germline CDR1 is MDHEN and CDR2 is SYDVKM. Trimming shortened V by 5 bases and J by 2 bases, and 19 bases separated the two germline ends. The V and J genes are TRBV28 and TRBJ2-1; the D gene could be TRBD1 or TRBD2 (5 bases each). Sequencing was done on a sample of blood. The receptor was derived from a woman aged 18-29 years in good health. DNA of the CDR3: TGTGCCAGCAGTCCTAGGGACGGGGTTCTAACCTACAATGAGCAGTTCTTC. It yields the protein CASSPRDGVLTYNEQFF.